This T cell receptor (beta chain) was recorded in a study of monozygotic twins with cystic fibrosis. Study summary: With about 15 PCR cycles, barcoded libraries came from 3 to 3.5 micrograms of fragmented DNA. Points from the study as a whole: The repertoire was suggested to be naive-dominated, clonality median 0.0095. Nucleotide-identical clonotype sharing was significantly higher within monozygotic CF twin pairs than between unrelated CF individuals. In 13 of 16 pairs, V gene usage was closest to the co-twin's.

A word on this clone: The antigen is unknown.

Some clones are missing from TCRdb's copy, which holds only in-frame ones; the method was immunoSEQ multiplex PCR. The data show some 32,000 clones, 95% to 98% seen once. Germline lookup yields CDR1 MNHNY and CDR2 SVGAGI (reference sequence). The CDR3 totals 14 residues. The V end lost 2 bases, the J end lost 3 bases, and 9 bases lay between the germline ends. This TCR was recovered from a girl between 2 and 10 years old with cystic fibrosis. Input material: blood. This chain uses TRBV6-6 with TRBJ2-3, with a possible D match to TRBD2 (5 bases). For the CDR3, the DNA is TGTGCCAGCAGTTACCGGGGTGGGACAGATACGCAGTATTTT. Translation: CASSYRGGTDTQYF.